This TCR beta chain is from a study of beta chain features in type 1 diabetes. Study-level findings and limits: Shortening that was moderate but significant affected the TCRB CDR3s of Type 1 diabetes patients in all four CD4+ subsets. It was among patients, rather than healthy donors, that naive, central memory and Treg TCRB repertoires appeared more similar.

Sequencing targeted expressed TCRB transcripts, as all isolated RNA had been reverse transcribed. Measured with immunoSEQ multiplex PCR; TCRdb has only the in-frame clones, and not every one. Here the sample spans 150,000 to 190,000 clones, about a tenth being singletons. Germline V gives CDR1 MNHEY, CDR2 SMNVEV (reference sequence). V shed 6 bases and J shed 1 base, with 12 bases lying between them. This CDR3 spans 14 amino acids. Worth noting for this clone: Its antigen is not known.

Each of the CD4+ naive, central memory, regulatory and stem cell-like memory populations was sorted via CD45RO/CCR7/CD25/CD127/CD95/CD27. Sorting gave populations that all exceeded 95% purity. The chain links TRBV27 to TRBJ1-1; D call uncertain. Sample: central memory CD4+ T cells from blood. This clonotype was obtained from a man between 25 and 39 years old with type 1 diabetes. The CDR3 protein is CASSRYEKNTEAFF. The DNA for the CDR3 is TGTGCCAGCAGCCGGTATGAGAAGAACACTGAAGCTTTCTTT.